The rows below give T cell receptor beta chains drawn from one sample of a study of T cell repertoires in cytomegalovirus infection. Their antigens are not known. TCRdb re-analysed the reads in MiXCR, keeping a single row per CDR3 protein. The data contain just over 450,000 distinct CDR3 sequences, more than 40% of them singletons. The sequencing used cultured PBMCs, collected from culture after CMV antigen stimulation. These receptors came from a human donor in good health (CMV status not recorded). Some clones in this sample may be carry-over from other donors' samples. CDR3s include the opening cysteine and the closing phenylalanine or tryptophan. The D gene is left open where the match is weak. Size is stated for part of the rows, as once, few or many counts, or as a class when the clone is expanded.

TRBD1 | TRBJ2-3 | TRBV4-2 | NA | TGTGCCAGCAGCCTCCGTCCCCCTGGACAGGTGAGCACAGATACGCAGTATTTT | CASSLRPPGQVSTDTQYF
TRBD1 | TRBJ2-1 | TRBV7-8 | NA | TGTGCCAGCAGCTTCCACCTCGACAGGGGGCTTAATGAGCAGTTCTTC | CASSFHLDRGLNEQFF
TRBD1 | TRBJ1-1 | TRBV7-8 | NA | TGTGCCAGCAGCGTTACAGGGGCGAACACTGAAGCTTTCTTT | CASSVTGANTEAFF
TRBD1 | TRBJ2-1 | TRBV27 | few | TGTGCCAGCAGTTCGCGGACAGGGGGTGGGGGGTCTGAGCAGTTCTTC | CASSSRTGGGGSEQFF
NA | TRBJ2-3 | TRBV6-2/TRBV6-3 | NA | TGTGCCAGCAGTGACCCCACCACAGGATCAGATACGCAGTATTTT | CASSDPTTGSDTQYF
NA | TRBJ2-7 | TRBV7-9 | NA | TGTGCCAGCGGCGGTGGTATAAGGGAGCAGTACTTC | CASGGGIREQYF
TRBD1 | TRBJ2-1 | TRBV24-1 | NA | TGTGCCACCAGTGATCCCAGGGGGCGCGGGTACAATGAGCAGTTCTTC | CATSDPRGRGYNEQFF
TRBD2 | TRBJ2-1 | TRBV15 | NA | TGTGCCACCAGCAGAGATCTAGCGGGAGGCAATGAGCAGTTCTTC | CATSRDLAGGNEQFF
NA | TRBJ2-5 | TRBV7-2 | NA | TGTGCCAGCAGCCTGGTGGGGACCGGTGGGACCCAGTACTTC | CASSLVGTGGTQYF
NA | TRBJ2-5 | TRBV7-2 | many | TGTGCCAGCAGCTTAGGGGAACACCAAGAGACCCAGTACTTC | CASSLGEHQETQYF
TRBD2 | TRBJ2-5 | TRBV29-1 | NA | TGCAGCGTTCTATCCGGACCGGGACTAGCGGGAGGAGAGACCCAGTACTTC | CSVLSGPGLAGGETQYF
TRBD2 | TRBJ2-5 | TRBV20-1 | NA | TGCAGTGCTAGAGCGTACGGACTAGTTTTAAAGACCCAGTACTTC | CSARAYGLVLKTQYF
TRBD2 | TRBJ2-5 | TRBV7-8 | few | TGTGCCAGCAGCTTGGGCGGGGGGGGAGCCGAGACCCAGTACTTC | CASSLGGGGAETQYF
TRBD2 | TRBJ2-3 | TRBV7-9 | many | TGTGCCAGCAGCTCAGCGGGAGTTGCAGATACGCAGTATTTT | CASSSAGVADTQYF
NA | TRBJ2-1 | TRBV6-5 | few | TGTGCCAGCAGCCAAGTCCGAAGAAATGAGCAGTTCTTC | CASSQVRRNEQFF
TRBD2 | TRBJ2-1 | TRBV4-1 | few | TGCGCCAGCATGGGAGCGGGAGGGCCTGGTGAGCAGTTCTTC | CASMGAGGPGEQFF